Listed below are T cell receptor beta chains from one sample, sequenced in a study of blood T cell repertoires in COVID-19. Sequencing used immunoSEQ multiplex PCR; TCRdb keeps in-frame clones, though not all of them. The table lists roughly 100,000 clones, about 87% of them singletons. Input material: peripheral blood. All receptors derive from a human donor in a cohort sampled during active or convalescent COVID-19. CDR3s include the opening cysteine and the closing phenylalanine or tryptophan. D genes are given only for firm matches. Clone size is not always given. Where it is, it says once, few, many or a class for expanded clones.

TRBV19,TRBJ2-1,TRBD2,NA,TGTGCCAGCCATGCTAGCGGGGGTTATTTTGGCAATGAGCAGTTCTTC,CASHASGGYFGNEQFF
TRBV4-2,TRBJ1-3,TRBD1,NA,TGTGCCAGCTCGAAAGAGGGCCAACGGACAGGGGCTGGAAACACCATATATTTT,CASSKEGQRTGAGNTIYF
TRBV30,TRBJ2-7,TRBD1,NA,TGTGCCTGGGACAGGGGGCTCTACGAGCAGTACTTC,CAWDRGLYEQYF
TRBV9,TRBJ2-5,NA,NA,TGTGCCAGTCCCCGGGGGGCGGGAGAGACCCAGTACTTC,CASPRGAGETQYF
TRBV29-1,TRBJ1-1,NA,NA,TGCAGCGTTGGGCAGGTCAATTTGAACACTGAAGCTTTCTTT,CSVGQVNLNTEAFF
TRBV14,TRBJ2-7,NA,once,TGTGCCAGCAGCTCCGGTCGGGGAGCCTACGAGCAGTACTTC,CASSSGRGAYEQYF
TRBV5-1,TRBJ1-6,NA,NA,TGCGCCAGCAGCATCGACAGGTTTGACTCACCCCTCCACTTT,CASSIDRFDSPLHF
TRBV5-1,TRBJ1-6,NA,NA,TGCGCCAGCAGCGGCGGGACGGTAGATAATTCACCCCTCCACTTT,CASSGGTVDNSPLHF
TRBV30,TRBJ1-6,NA,NA,TGTGCCTGGAGAGCGGGACCCAGGGCTTCACCCCTCCACTTT,CAWRAGPRASPLHF
TRBV30,TRBJ1-6,TRBD1,NA,TGTGCCTGGAGGGGGCGGCAGGGGGCTACACCCCTCCACTTT,CAWRGRQGATPLHF
TRBV6-5,TRBJ1-4,TRBD1,many,TGTGCCAGCAGGGACAGGGCTGAAAAACTGTTTTTT,CASRDRAEKLFF
TRBV5-8,TRBJ2-2,TRBD2,NA,TGTGCCAGCAGCTCCCTTCTAGCGGGGATTTCCGGGGAGCTGTTTTTT,CASSSLLAGISGELFF
TRBV28,TRBJ2-7,TRBD1,NA,TGTGCCAGCAGCTCCTTCGGACAGGGTTTCTCCTACGAGCAGTACTTC,CASSSFGQGFSYEQYF
TRBV4-2,TRBJ1-2,TRBD1,few,TGTGCCAGCAGCCAAGATAGGGGGCCTAACTATGGCTACACCTTC,CASSQDRGPNYGYTF
TRBV11-2,TRBJ2-7,NA,NA,TGTGCCAGCAGCTTGAGACGTCTTTCGGGGTACGAGCAGTACTTC,CASSLRRLSGYEQYF
TRBV5-1,TRBJ2-1,NA,few,TGCGCCAGCAGCTTGGTACGCGACTCTGAGCAGTTCTTC,CASSLVRDSEQFF
TRBV19,TRBJ1-2,TRBD1,NA,TGTGCCAGTAGTATTGAGGGGGTCTGGGACAGACACTATGGCTACACCTTC,CASSIEGVWDRHYGYTF
TRBV7-9,TRBJ1-1,TRBD1,NA,TGTGCCAGCAGCGACCGGGACAGGGAGAACACTGAAGCTTTCTTT,CASSDRDRENTEAFF
TRBV25-1,TRBJ1-1,NA,NA,TGTGCCAGCAGTAATAGAGTGAACACTGAAGCTTTCTTT,CASSNRVNTEAFF
TRBV6-1,TRBJ2-5,TRBD1,NA,TGTGCCAGCAGTGGTACTCCCGGGACAGGGTCCGAGACCCAGTACTTC,CASSGTPGTGSETQYF
TRBV5-1,TRBJ1-1,NA,NA,TGCGCCAGCAACGCGGGGGGGAACACTGAAGCTTTCTTT,CASNAGGNTEAFF
TRBV28,TRBJ1-5,NA,NA,TGTGCCAGCAGTTTAACAGGCAATCAGCCCCAGCATTTT,CASSLTGNQPQHF
TRBV7-9,TRBJ1-1,TRBD1,NA,TGTGCCAGCAGCTTACTTGAGACAGGGATAACTGAAGCTTTCTTT,CASSLLETGITEAFF
TRBV11-3,TRBJ2-1,TRBD1,NA,TGTGCCAGCACCCACAGGGGTAGGTCCTACAATGAGCAGTTCTTC,CASTHRGRSYNEQFF
TRBV5-6,TRBJ2-1,TRBD2,NA,TGTGCCAGCAGCTTCAGCGGGGGCCCCAACAATGAGCAGTTCTTC,CASSFSGGPNNEQFF
TRBV28,TRBJ1-4,NA,NA,TGTGCCAGCAGTTTATCGGCAGGGGCAACTAATGAAAAACTGTTTTTT,CASSLSAGATNEKLFF
TRBV4-3,TRBJ2-1,TRBD2,NA,TGCGCCAGCAGCCGTCTAGCGGGGACCAATGAGCAGTTCTTC,CASSRLAGTNEQFF
TRBV6-2/TRBV6-3,TRBJ2-2,NA,NA,TGTGCCAGCAGTTACAGGGGTTCCGGGGAGCTGTTTTTT,CASSYRGSGELFF
TRBV18,TRBJ2-2,NA,NA,TGTGCCAGCTCACCACCGGGCAGGGACACCGGGGAGCTGTTTTTT,CASSPPGRDTGELFF
TRBV18,TRBJ1-1,NA,NA,TGTGCCAGCTCACCAGTTGTCAACATGAACACTGAAGCTTTCTTT,CASSPVVNMNTEAFF
TRBV12-5,TRBJ1-1,NA,NA,TGTGCTAGTGGCCGGACACAAAAGCTTACTGAAGCTTTCTTT,CASGRTQKLTEAFF
TRBV9,TRBJ1-3,NA,NA,TGTGCCAGCTCCGTAGGGGCCCTTGATGTAGTTGCTGGAAACACCATATATTTT,CASSVGALDVVAGNTIYF
TRBV30,TRBJ2-3,TRBD2,once,TGTGCCGGATGGGCGGGGGGGCCGACAGATACGCAGTATTTT,CAGWAGGPTDTQYF
TRBV5-1,TRBJ1-6,TRBD1,NA,TGCGCCAGCAGCTCCCGGGACAGGGGCCATTCACCCCTCCACTTT,CASSSRDRGHSPLHF
TRBV29-1,TRBJ2-1,TRBD1,NA,TGCAGCGTCGGACAGGGCTACAATGAGCAGTTCTTC,CSVGQGYNEQFF
TRBV5-1,TRBJ2-1,NA,NA,TGCGCCAGCACCCTTGGACCCGGGGGCAATGAGCAGTTCTTC,CASTLGPGGNEQFF
TRBV4-1,TRBJ2-7,TRBD1,few,TGCGCCAGCAGCCGGAACCGACAGGGCTCTTCCTACGAGCAGTACTTC,CASSRNRQGSSYEQYF
TRBV18,TRBJ2-1,TRBD1,NA,TGTGCCAGCGTCACCATCAAGGACAGGGGGAGGAATGAGCAGTTCTTC,CASVTIKDRGRNEQFF
TRBV5-5,TRBJ1-2,NA,NA,TGTGCCAGCAGCTTAGGGGTGTGGGGTGATGGCTACACCTTC,CASSLGVWGDGYTF
TRBV18,TRBJ2-7,NA,NA,TGTGCCAGCTCACCAAGCGGGGACACCTACGAGCAGTACTTC,CASSPSGDTYEQYF
TRBV7-2,TRBJ1-4,NA,NA,TGTGCCAGCAGCCCGTTCCAAGGGGACATTAGGGGTGAAAAACTGTTTTTT,CASSPFQGDIRGEKLFF
TRBV20-1,TRBJ2-5,NA,few,TGCAGTGCCCTAGCCCGGGAGACCCAGTACTTC,CSALARETQYF
TRBV23-1,TRBJ2-5,NA,NA,TGCGCCAGCAGTCAATCGAATCAACAGGGCCAAGAGACCCAGTACTTC,CASSQSNQQGQETQYF
TRBV27,TRBJ2-3,NA,NA,TGTGCCAGCAGTTCAGGACAGCACACAGATACGCAGTATTTT,CASSSGQHTDTQYF
TRBV6-1,TRBJ1-2,NA,NA,TGTGCCAGCAGTGAGGATAGGGGCTATGGCTACACCTTC,CASSEDRGYGYTF
TRBV5-8,TRBJ2-1,TRBD1,once,TGTGCCAGCAGCTTGTACAGGGGCCTCTCCTACAATGAGCAGTTCTTC,CASSLYRGLSYNEQFF
TRBV6-5,TRBJ1-2,NA,NA,TGTGCCAGCGGACGACAGGTTGACGTTGCCTATGGCTACACCTTC,CASGRQVDVAYGYTF
TRBV7-2,TRBJ1-6,NA,NA,TGTGCCAGCAGCTTTACAGTCGATTCACCCCTCCACTTT,CASSFTVDSPLHF
TRBV5-4,TRBJ2-6,NA,NA,TGTGCCAGCAGCCCACAGATCCTTGGGGCCAACGTCCTGACTTTC,CASSPQILGANVLTF
TRBV5-4,TRBJ2-3,NA,once,TGTGCCAGCACCCTTAGGGGAGGGGGAGATACGCAGTATTTT,CASTLRGGGDTQYF